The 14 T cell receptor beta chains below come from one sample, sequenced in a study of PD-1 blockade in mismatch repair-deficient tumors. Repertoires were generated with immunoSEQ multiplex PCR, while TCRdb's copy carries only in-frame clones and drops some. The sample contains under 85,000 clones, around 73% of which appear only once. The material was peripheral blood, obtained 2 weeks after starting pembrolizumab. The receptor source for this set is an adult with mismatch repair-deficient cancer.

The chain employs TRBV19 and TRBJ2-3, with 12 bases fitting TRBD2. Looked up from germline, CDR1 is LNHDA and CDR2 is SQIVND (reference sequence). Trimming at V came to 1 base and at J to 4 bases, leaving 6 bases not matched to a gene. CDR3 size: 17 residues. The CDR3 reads CASSIAETSGSSDTQYF. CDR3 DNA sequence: TGTGCCAGTAGTATAGCCGAGACTAGCGGGAGCTCAGATACGCAGTATTTT. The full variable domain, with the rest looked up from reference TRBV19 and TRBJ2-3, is DGGITQSPKYLFRKEGQNVTLSCEQNLNHDAMYWYRQDPGQGLRLIYYSQIVNDFQKGDIAEGYSVSREKKESFPLTVTSAQKNPTAFYLCASSIAETSGSSDTQYFGPGTRLTVL.

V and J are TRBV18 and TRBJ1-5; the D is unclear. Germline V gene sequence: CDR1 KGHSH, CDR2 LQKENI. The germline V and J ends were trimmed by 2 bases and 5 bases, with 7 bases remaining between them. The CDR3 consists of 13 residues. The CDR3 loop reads CASSPGFDQPQHF. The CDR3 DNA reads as TGTGCCAGCTCACCAGGGTTCGATCAGCCCCAGCATTTT.

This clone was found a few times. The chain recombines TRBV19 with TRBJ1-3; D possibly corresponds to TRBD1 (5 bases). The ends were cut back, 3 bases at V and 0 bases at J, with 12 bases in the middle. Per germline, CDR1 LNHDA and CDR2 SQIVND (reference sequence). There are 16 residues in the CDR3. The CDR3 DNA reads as TGTGCCAGTAGTATTAGTGGGACCTACTCTGGAAACACCATATATTTT. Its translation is CASSISGTYSGNTIYF.

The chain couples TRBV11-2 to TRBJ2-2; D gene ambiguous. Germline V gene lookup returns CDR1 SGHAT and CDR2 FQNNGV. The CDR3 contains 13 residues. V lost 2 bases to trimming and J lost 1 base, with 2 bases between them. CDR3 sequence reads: CASSLRNTGELFF. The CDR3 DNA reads TGTGCCAGCAGCTTAAGGAACACCGGGGAGCTGTTTTTT.

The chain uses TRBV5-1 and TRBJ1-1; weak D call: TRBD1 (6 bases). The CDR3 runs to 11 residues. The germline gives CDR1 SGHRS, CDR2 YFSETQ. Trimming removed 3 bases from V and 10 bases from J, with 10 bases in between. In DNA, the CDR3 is TGCGCCAGCAGCTACGAAGGGGGAGCTTTCTTT. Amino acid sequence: CASSYEGGAFF.

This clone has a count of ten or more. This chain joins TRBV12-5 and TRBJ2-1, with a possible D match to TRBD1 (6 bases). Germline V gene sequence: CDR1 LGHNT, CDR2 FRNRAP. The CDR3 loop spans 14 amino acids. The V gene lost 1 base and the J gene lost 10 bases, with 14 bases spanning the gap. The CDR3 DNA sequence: TGTGCTAGTGGTTTGGGCGACAGGCAGGGGGAGCAGTTCTTC. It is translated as CASGLGDRQGEQFF.

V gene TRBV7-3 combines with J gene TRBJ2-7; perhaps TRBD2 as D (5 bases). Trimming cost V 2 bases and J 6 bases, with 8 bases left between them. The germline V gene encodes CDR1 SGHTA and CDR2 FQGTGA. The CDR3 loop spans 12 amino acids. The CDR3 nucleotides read TGTGCCAGCAGCTTAGGAGGATCCGAGCAGTACTTC. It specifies CASSLGGSEQYF.

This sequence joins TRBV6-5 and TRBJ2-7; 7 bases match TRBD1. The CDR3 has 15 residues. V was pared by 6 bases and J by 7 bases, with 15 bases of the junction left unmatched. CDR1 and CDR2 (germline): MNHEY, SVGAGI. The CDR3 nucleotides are TGTGCCAGCAGCCTCCAAGGCGGACAGGCTCGGGAGCAGTACTTC. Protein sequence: CASSLQGGQAREQYF.

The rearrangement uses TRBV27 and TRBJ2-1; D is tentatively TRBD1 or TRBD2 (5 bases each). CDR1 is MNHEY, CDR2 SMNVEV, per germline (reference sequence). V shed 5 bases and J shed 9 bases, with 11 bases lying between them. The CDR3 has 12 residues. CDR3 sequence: CASSLLRGEQFF. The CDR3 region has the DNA TGTGCCAGCAGTCTCCTGAGGGGTGAGCAGTTCTTC.

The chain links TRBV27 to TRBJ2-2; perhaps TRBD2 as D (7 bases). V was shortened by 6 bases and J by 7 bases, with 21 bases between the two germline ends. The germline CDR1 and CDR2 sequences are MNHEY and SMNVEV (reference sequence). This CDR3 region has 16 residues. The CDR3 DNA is TGTGCCAGCAGCCAACTCGCGGGGGCGCGAGTCGGGGAGCTGTTTTTT. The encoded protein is CASSQLAGARVGELFF.

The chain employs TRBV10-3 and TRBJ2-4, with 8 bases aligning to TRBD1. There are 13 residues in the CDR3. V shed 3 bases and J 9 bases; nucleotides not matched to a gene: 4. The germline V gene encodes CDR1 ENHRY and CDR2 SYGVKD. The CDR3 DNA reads TGTGCCATCAGTGAATCGGACAGGGCCATTCAGTACTTC. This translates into CAISESDRAIQYF.

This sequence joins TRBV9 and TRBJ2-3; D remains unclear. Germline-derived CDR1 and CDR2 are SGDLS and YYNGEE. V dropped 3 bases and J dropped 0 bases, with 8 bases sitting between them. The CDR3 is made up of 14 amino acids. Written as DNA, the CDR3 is TGTGCCAGCAGCGCGCTTGAGAGCACAGATACGCAGTATTTT. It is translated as CASSALESTDTQYF.

The CDR3 coding sequence is TGTGCCAGTAGCCCGGGACAGGGACAAGCTTTCTTT. It translates to CASSPGQGQAFF. The chain carries TRBV19 and TRBJ1-1; TRBD1 matches 9 bases. Germline V gene data show CDR1 as LNHDA and CDR2 as SQIVND (reference sequence). The CDR3 is 12 amino acids. V shed 6 bases, J shed 9 bases, and the junction held 5 bases outside the gene matches.

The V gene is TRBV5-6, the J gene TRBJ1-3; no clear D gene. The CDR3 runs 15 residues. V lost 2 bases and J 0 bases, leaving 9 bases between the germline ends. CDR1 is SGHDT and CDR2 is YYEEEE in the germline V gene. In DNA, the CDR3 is TGTGCCAGCAGCTTAACAGCATTCTCTGGAAACACCATATATTTT. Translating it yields CASSLTAFSGNTIYF.